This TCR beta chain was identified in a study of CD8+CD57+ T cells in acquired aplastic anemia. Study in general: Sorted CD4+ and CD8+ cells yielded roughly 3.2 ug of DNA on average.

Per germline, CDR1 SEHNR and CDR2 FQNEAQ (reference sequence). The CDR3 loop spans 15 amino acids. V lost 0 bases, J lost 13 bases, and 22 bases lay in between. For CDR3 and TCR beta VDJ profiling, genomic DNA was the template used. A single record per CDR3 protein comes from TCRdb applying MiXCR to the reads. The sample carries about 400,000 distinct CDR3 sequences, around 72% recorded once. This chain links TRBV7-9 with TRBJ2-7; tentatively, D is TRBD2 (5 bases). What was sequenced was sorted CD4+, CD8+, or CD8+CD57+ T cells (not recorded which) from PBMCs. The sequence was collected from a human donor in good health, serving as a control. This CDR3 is CASSLAGTGELELYF. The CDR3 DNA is TGTGCCAGCAGCTTAGCGGGCACCGGGGAGCTTGAGCTTTACTTC.